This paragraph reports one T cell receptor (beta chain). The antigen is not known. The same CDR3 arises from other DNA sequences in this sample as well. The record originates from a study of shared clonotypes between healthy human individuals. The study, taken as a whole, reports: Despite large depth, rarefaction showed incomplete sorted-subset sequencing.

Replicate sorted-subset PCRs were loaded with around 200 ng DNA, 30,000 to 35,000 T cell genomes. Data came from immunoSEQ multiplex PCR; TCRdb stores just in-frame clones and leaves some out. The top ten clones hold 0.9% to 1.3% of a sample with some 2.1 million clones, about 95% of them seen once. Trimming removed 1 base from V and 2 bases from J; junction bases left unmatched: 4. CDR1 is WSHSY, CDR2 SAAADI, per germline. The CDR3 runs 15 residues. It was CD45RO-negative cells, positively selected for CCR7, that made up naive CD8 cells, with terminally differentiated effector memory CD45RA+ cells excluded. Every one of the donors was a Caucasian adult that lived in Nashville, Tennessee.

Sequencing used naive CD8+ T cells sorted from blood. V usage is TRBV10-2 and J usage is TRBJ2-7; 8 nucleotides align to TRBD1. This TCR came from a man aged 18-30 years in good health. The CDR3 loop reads CASSELGQGAYEQYF. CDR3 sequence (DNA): TGCGCCAGCAGTGAGTTAGGACAGGGAGCCTACGAGCAGTACTTC.